This T cell receptor beta chain was captured by sequencing in a study of monozygotic twins with inflammatory bowel disease. General study findings and limits: Support for any single strong IBD-associated signal or clonotype was not found. IBD patients, compared with healthy twins, shared fewer clonotypes with others (especially with disease activity).

TCRdb reanalyzed the 5' RACE reads, giving one entry per CDR3 protein sequence and no DNA. This listing includes some 300,000 distinct CDR3 sequences. Germline V CDR1 and CDR2: DFQATT, SNEGSKA (reference sequence). There are 15 residues in the CDR3. As to this clonotype: Its specificity is not known.

For every donor, one blood sample of 2.5 ml was drawn. The sequencing input was blood. The J gene is TRBJ2-7, the V gene TRBV20-1; no DNA is available, so the TRBD2 call from TCRdb remains unchecked. This clonotype originated in a human donor with ulcerative colitis or Crohn's disease, or a healthy co-twin of an affected twin (not recorded which). The CDR3 region is CSARRGGSLSYEQYF.